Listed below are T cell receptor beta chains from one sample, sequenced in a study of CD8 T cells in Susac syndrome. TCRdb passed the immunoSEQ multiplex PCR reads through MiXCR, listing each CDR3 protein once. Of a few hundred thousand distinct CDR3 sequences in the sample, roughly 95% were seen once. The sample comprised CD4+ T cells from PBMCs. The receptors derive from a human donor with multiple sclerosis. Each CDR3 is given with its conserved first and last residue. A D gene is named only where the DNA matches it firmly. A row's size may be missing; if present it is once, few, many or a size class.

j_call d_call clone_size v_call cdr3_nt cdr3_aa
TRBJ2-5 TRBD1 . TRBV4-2 TGTGCCAGCAGCTCCCGGGCAGGGGGCGCGGAGACCCAGTACTTC CASSSRAGGAETQYF
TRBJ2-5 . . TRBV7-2 TGTGCCAGCAGCACCACCCGCAGGGAGACCCAGTACTTC CASSTTRRETQYF
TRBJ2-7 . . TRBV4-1 TGCGCCAGCAGCCACCCTGGACGGAACTACGAGCAGTACTTC CASSHPGRNYEQYF
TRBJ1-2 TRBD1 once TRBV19 TGTGCCAGTAGTATAGCTCAGGGGGAATTAACCTTC CASSIAQGELTF
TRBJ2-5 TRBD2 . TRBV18 TGTGCCAGCTCACCACTGCGGGGGGCTGAGACCCAGTACTTC CASSPLRGAETQYF
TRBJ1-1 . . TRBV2 TGTGCCAGCTCGACAGGGAACACTGAAGCTTTCTTT CASSTGNTEAFF
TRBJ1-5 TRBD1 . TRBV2 TGTGCCAGCAGTGATAATCCGGGACAGGGCCATCAGCCCCAGCATTTT CASSDNPGQGHQPQHF
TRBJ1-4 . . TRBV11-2 TGTGCCAGCAGCTTGAAAAGGGAAAAACTGTTTTTT CASSLKREKLFF
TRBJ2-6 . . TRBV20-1 TGCAGTGCTACCGGGGAGGCTGGGGCCAACGTCCTGACTTTC CSATGEAGANVLTF
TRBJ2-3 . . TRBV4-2 TGTGCCAGCAGCCAAGAAGACCTCTGGGATACGCAGTATTTT CASSQEDLWDTQYF
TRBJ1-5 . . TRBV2 TGTGCCAGCAGACCTACGGGGTATAGCAATCAGCCCCAGCATTTT CASRPTGYSNQPQHF
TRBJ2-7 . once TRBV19 TGTGCCAGTAGTATACTCCTAGGCTACGAGCAGTACTTC CASSILLGYEQYF
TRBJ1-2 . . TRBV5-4 TGTGCCAGCAGTTTTGGACAGAAACCATCTAACTATGGCTACACCTTC CASSFGQKPSNYGYTF
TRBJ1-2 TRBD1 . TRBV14 TGTGCCAGCAGCCAGGGACAGGGCCATAACTATGGCTACACCTTC CASSQGQGHNYGYTF
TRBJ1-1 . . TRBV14 TGTGCCAGCAGCCCACATTTGGGGGGCCAAGCTTTCTTT CASSPHLGGQAFF
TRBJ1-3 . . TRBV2 TGTGCCAGCAGTGAAGCGCCCCCGGGGGGCTCTGGAAACACCATATATTTT CASSEAPPGGSGNTIYF
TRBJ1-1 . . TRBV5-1 TGCGCCAGCAGCTTGGCCGAGTGGTTGAACACTGAAGCTTTCTTT CASSLAEWLNTEAFF
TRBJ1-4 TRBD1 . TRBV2 TGTGCCAGCAGTCCCATCTGGACAGGGGAAAGCGAAAAACTGTTTTTT CASSPIWTGESEKLFF
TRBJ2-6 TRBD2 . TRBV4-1 TGCGCCAGCAGCCCCCGCCTTAGCGGGGGCGGGGGGGCCAACGTCCTGACTTTC CASSPRLSGGGGANVLTF
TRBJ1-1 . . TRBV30 TGTGCCTGGAGTAGCCCCTCCGGGGGTGAAGCTTTCTTT CAWSSPSGGEAFF
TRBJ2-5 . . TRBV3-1 TGTGCCAGCAGCCAAGCAGACGAAGAGACCCAGTACTTC CASSQADEETQYF
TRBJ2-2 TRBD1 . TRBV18 TGTGCCAGCTCACTAACCTCCCGACAGGGCTCGAACACCGGGGAGCTGTTTTTT CASSLTSRQGSNTGELFF
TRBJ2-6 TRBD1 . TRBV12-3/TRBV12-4 TGTGCCAGCAGAGAGACAGGGGGGAGCTCTGGGGCCAACGTCCCGACTTTC CASRETGGSSGANVPTF
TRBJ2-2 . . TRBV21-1 TGTGCCAGCAGCCCTGTGACCGGGGAGCTGTTTTTT CASSPVTGELFF
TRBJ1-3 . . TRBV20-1 TGCAGTGCTCGGAGCTTAGGAAACACCATATATTTT CSARSLGNTIYF
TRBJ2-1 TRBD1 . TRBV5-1 TGCGCCAGCAGCTGGGACAGCCACAATGAGCAGTTCTTC CASSWDSHNEQFF
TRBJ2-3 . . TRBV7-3 TGTGCCAGCAGCTCGGGGGCCTATAACACAGATACGCAGTATTTT CASSSGAYNTDTQYF
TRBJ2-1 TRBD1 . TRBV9 TGTGCCAGCAGCGTAGGGACAGGGGGCAATGAGCAGTTCTTC CASSVGTGGNEQFF
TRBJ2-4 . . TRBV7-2 TGTGCCAGCAGCCCTCCCCGGCTGGAAAACATTCAGTACTTC CASSPPRLENIQYF
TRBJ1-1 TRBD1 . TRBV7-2 TGTGCCAGCAGCCTTAGGACAGGTGAAGCTTTCTTT CASSLRTGEAFF
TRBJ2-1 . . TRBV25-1 TGTGCCAGCAGAGCAACTAATGAGCAGTTCTTC CASRATNEQFF
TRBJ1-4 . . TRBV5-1 TGCGCCAGCAGCTTGGAGAACCCCAATGAAAAACTGTTTTTT CASSLENPNEKLFF
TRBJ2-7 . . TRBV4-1 TGCGCCAGCAGCCAAGACTTCGGGGCCGAGCAGTACTTC CASSQDFGAEQYF
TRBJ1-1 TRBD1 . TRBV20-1 TGCAGTGCTTCAGCTCGGGACAGGGGGATTGAAGCTTTCTTT CSASARDRGIEAFF
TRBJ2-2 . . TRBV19 TGTGCCAGTAGTATAAGGGTTAACACCGGGGAGCTGTTTTTT CASSIRVNTGELFF
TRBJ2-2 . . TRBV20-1 TGCAGTGCTAGGTTGGGGAGCACCGGGGAGCTGTTTTTT CSARLGSTGELFF
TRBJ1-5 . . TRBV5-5 TGTGCCACCTCCCCGGCCGCCAGCAATCAGCCCCAGCATTTT CATSPAASNQPQHF
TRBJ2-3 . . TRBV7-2 TGTGCCAGCAGCTTAGACCGTGGGAGGCTCGGTTCAGATACGCAGTATTTT CASSLDRGRLGSDTQYF
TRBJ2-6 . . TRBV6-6 TGTGCCAGCAGTTCCGGACAGCACTCTGGGGCCAACGTCCTGACTTTC CASSSGQHSGANVLTF
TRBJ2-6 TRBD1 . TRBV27 TGTGCCAGCAGTTTATTCAGGGGGCAAAGCTCTGGGGCCAACGTCCTGACTTTC CASSLFRGQSSGANVLTF
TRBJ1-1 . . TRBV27 TGTGCCAGCAGTTTGGCTCCTGACACTGAAGCTTTCTTT CASSLAPDTEAFF
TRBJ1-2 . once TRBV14 TGTGCCAGCAGCCACGATGGCGGGAAAGCCTATGGCTACACCTTC CASSHDGGKAYGYTF
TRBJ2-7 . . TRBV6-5 TGTGCCAGCAGTCCCCCGGGACTCGAGGAGCAGTACTTC CASSPPGLEEQYF
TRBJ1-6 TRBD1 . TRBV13 TGTGCCAGCAGCACGAGGACAGGGAGAGCGAGTTCGGGACCCCTCCACTTT CASSTRTGRASSGPLHF
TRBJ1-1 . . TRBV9 TGTGCCAGCAGCGTCTCCGCTTACGCTGAAGCTTTCTTT CASSVSAYAEAFF
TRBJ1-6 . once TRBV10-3 TGTGCCATCAGTGAGAGTGGGGTGGGAGGCTCACCCCTCCACTTT CAISESGVGGSPLHF
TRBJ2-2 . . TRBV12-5 TGTGCTAGTGGTTTCCACCGGGAGCTGTTTTTT CASGFHRELFF
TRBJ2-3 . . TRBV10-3 TGTGCCATCAGTGTCTCGGCAGATACGCAGTATTTT CAISVSADTQYF
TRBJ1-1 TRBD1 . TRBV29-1 TGCAGCGTTGCCAGGGGGTTTGAAGCTTTCTTT CSVARGFEAFF
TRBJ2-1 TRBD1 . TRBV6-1 TGTGCCAGCAGTGACGGGACAGGGTCGGGCAATGAGCAGTTCTTC CASSDGTGSGNEQFF
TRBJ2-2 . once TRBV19 TGTGCCAGTAGTATGGGCCAACCGGCCGGGGAGCTGTTTTTT CASSMGQPAGELFF
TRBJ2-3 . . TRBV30 TGTGCCTGGAGCTGGGGCGGGACCTCTAGCACAGATACGCAGTATTTT CAWSWGGTSSTDTQYF
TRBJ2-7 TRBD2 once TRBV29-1 TGCAGCGTTGAACTAGCGGGGGACCCCTACGAGCAGTACTTC CSVELAGDPYEQYF
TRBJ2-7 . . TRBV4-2 TGTGCCAGCAGCCAAGATCCACAGTCCTACGAGCAGTACTTC CASSQDPQSYEQYF